Below, 28 T cell receptor beta chains from the same sample are listed, as sequenced in a study of Graves' ophthalmopathy and Graves' hyperthyroidism (dated by TCRdb to the late 2010s). Sequencing used an Illumina HiSeq 2000. For repertoire sequencing, the TCR beta CDR3 regions were amplified from RNA transcripts. A first-round RT-PCR used HTBI primers with the Qiagen OneStep RT-PCR kit, followed by a second-round multiplex PCR, size selection and purification. Clones were called with MiXCR by TCRdb after fastp trimmed the public reads at Q25, and only in-frame beta chains were retained. Every entry covers one CDR3 protein and lists the most common genes and DNA from its rows. Here the sample has 680,000 or so distinct CDR3 sequences; 22% occur a single time. Around 6.5% of the sample rests with the top ten. Sequences were obtained from peripheral blood. Source of these receptors: a woman aged 18-29 years with stable Graves' hyperthyroidism. Some clones in this sample may be carry-over from other donors' samples. Donor details come from another sample of the same person, matched by shared clones.

This clonotype was seen ten or more times. The gene calls are TRBV6-4 and TRBJ1-1; no firm D call. Germline CDR1 reads MRHNA; CDR2 reads SNTAGT. V gave up 4 bases and J gave up 1 base, with 10 bases separating them. There are 14 residues in the CDR3. The CDR3 protein is CASSVSLWNTEAFF. CDR3 DNA: TGTGCCAGCAGTGTTAGTCTGTGGAACACTGAAGCTTTCTTT.

This clonotype was seen a few times. The chain employs TRBV3-1 and TRBJ2-7, with D unresolved. V was trimmed by 2 bases and J by 3 bases, leaving 5 bases between them. CDR1 is LGHDT, CDR2 YNNKEL, per germline (reference sequence). The CDR3 loop spans 12 amino acids. CDR3 in amino acids: CASSQMGYEQYF. CDR3 nucleotides: TGTGCCAGCAGCCAAATGGGCTACGAGCAGTACTTC.

The sample holds many counts of this clonotype. V usage is TRBV15 and J usage is TRBJ1-1, with a possible D match to TRBD1 (5 bases). Per the germline V gene, CDR1 is LNHNV and CDR2 is YYDKDF (reference sequence). V dropped 6 bases and J dropped 2 bases, with 10 bases sitting between them. This CDR3 is 13 amino acids long. The chain's CDR3 is CATRERGNTEAFF. The CDR3 DNA sequence: TGTGCCACCAGAGAGAGGGGTAACACTGAAGCTTTCTTT.

The chain links TRBV3-1 to TRBJ1-2; 8 bases align to TRBD1. This CDR3 is 15 amino acids long. Germline V gene data show CDR1 as LGHDT and CDR2 as YNNKEL (reference sequence). V dropped 1 base and J dropped 5; count of bases not matched to a gene: 6. The CDR3 here is CASSQGSGTGYGYTF. CDR3 DNA sequence: TGTGCCAGCAGCCAAGGATCGGGGACAGGTTATGGCTACACCTTC.

This clonotype was observed many times. This may come from a read error, since a much larger clone is one base off. The chain carries TRBV6-1 and TRBJ1-2, with a weak D call TRBD1 (6 bases). The CDR3 loop spans 13 amino acids. Germline CDR1 and CDR2: MNHNS and SASEGT. The CDR3 sequence is CASSRQASYGHTF. DNA of the CDR3: TGTGCCAGCAGTAGACAGGCGAGCTATGGCCACACCTTC.

V gene TRBV11-2 combines with J gene TRBJ2-2; no clear D. Germline CDR1 and CDR2: SGHAT and FQNNGV. The CDR3 runs 14 residues. V was trimmed by 0 bases and J by 6 bases, leaving 8 bases between them. The CDR3 is CASSLESTAGELFF. In nucleotides, the CDR3 is TGTGCCAGCAGCTTAGAAAGTACAGCCGGGGAGCTGTTTTTT.

The gene calls are TRBV6-1 and TRBJ1-1; perhaps TRBD1 as D (5 bases). Trimming stripped 7 bases from V and 3 bases from J, with 12 bases between. This CDR3 is 13 amino acids long. CDR1 and CDR2 (germline): MNHNS, SASEGT. The CDR3 nucleotides are TGTGCCAGCACTAGCCAGGGTGACACTGAAGCTTTCTTT. Protein: CASTSQGDTEAFF.

This clonotype was counted at least ten times. The chain combines TRBV10-1 with TRBJ1-2; a possible D gene is TRBD1 (5 bases). The germline CDR1 and CDR2 sequences are WNHNN and SYGVQD (reference sequence). V lost 4 bases, J lost 5 bases, and 11 bases lay in between. This CDR3 region has 13 residues. The CDR3: CASSVGTDYGYTF. Written as DNA, the CDR3 is TGCGCCAGCAGTGTTGGGACGGATTATGGCTACACCTTC.

Only one count was recorded for this clonotype. V gene TRBV24-1 combines with J gene TRBJ2-7; maybe TRBD2 (6 bases). Trimming cost V 8 bases and J 1 base, with 11 bases left between them. The germline gives CDR1 KGHDR, CDR2 SFDVKD. The CDR3 totals 13 residues. CDR3 residues: CATNAGPSYEQYF. The CDR3, as DNA: TGTGCCACCAATGCGGGGCCTTCCTACGAGCAGTACTTC.

This clonotype was observed a few times. The chain employs TRBV5-4 and TRBJ2-2, with 9 nucleotides matching TRBD2. CDR3 length: 14 amino acids. Germline V gene lookup returns CDR1 SGHNT and CDR2 YYREEE (reference sequence). J gave up 1 base and V 9 bases, and 4 bases lay outside the gene matches. This chain's CDR3 is CATPSGENTGELFF. The CDR3 nucleotides are TGTGCCACCCCTAGCGGGGAGAACACCGGGGAGCTGTTTTTT.

There are many counts of this clonotype. This chain links TRBV30 with TRBJ1-1; 7 bases are a match to TRBD1. The germline V gene has CDR1 GTSNPN and CDR2 SVGIG (reference sequence). Trimming at V came to 4 bases and at J to 1 base, leaving 3 bases not matched to a gene. The CDR3 length is 13 residues. The CDR3 here is CAWMTGRNTEAFF. The DNA of the CDR3 is TGTGCCTGGATGACAGGGAGGAACACTGAAGCTTTCTTT.

This clonotype was seen at least ten times. The V gene is TRBV18, the J gene TRBJ2-5; 7 bases align to TRBD1. This CDR3 region has 15 residues. The V segment lost 3 bases and the J segment 4 bases; nucleotides outside the gene matches: 8. The germline V gene has CDR1 KGHSH and CDR2 LQKENI. CDR3 sequence: CASSPGPPGGETQYF. CDR3 nucleotides: TGTGCCAGCTCACCGGGGCCCCCAGGGGGAGAGACCCAGTACTTC.

This clonotype was counted many times. The V and J genes are TRBV19 and TRBJ1-2; D call uncertain. Germline V CDR1 and CDR2: LNHDA, SQIVND (reference sequence). The V gene lost 0 bases and the J gene lost 4 bases, with 9 bases spanning the gap. This CDR3 is built from 14 residues. This CDR3 reads CASSIDRSFYGYTF. The CDR3 coding sequence is TGTGCCAGTAGTATAGACAGGTCCTTCTATGGCTACACCTTC.

Many counts were recorded for this clonotype. The chain employs TRBV2 and TRBJ2-5, with D unresolved. Trimming removed 8 bases from V and 2 bases from J, with 6 bases in between. CDR3 length: 11 residues. The germline gives CDR1 SNHLY, CDR2 FYNNEI. Here the CDR3 DNA reads TGTGCCAGCGGTAAACAAGAGACCCAGTACTTC. Translated, it gives CASGKQETQYF.

This clonotype has a handful of counts. The chain has TRBV5-1 and TRBJ1-2; 8 bases are a match to TRBD1. The CDR3 contains 15 residues. Germline V gives CDR1 SGHRS, CDR2 YFSETQ. The J segment lost 4 bases and the V segment lost 0 bases, leaving 5 bases of the junction unmatched. The CDR3 nucleotides are TGCGCCAGCAGCTTGGAAGTTGACAGGGGCTATGGCTACACCTTC. It yields the protein CASSLEVDRGYGYTF. Full variable domain (outside the CDR3, taken from reference TRBV5-1 and TRBJ1-2): KAGVTQTPRYLIKTRGQQVTLSCSPISGHRSVSWYQQTPGQGLQFLFEYFSETQRNKGNFPGRFSGRQFSNSRSEMNVSTLELGDSALYLCASSLEVDRGYGYTFGSGTRLTVV.

This clonotype was seen ten or more times. The rearrangement links TRBV4-2 to TRBJ1-2; 7 bases are shared with TRBD1. V trimming: 3 bases; J trimming: 7 bases; junction bases outside the gene matches: 2. Germline V gene data show CDR1 as LGHNA and CDR2 as YNFKEQ. CDR3 length: 12 residues. CDR3 nucleotides: TGTGCCAGCAGCCAGACAGGGTTTGGCTACACCTTC. Translation: CASSQTGFGYTF.

This clonotype was counted between two and nine times. One end of the junction does not line up with germline, which may come from a read error. The V and J genes are TRBV25-1 and TRBJ1-1; 9 bases map to TRBD1. The CDR3 runs to 16 residues. Germline CDR1 and CDR2: MGHDK and SYGVNS. The CDR3 is CASIQTGGAMNAEAFF. Written as DNA, the CDR3 is TGTGCCAGCATTCAAACAGGGGGCGCGATGAACGCTGAAGCTTTCTTT.

This clonotype was seen at least ten times. The V and J genes are TRBV28 and TRBJ1-5, with TRBD1 matching 7 bases. Germline trimming cut 4 bases from V and 1 base from J; bases unmatched to any gene: 7. This CDR3 has 16 amino acids. CDR1 and CDR2 (germline): MDHEN, SYDVKM. CDR3 bases: TGTGCCAGCAGTTCACGACAGGGTACAAGCAATCAGCCCCAGCATTTT. It yields the protein CASSSRQGTSNQPQHF. The full variable domain, rest sourced from reference TRBV28 and TRBJ1-5, is DVKVTQSSRYLVKRTGEKVFLECVQDMDHENMFWYRQDPGLGLRLIYFSYDVKMKEKGDIPEGYSVSREKKERFSLILESASTNQTSMYLCASSSRQGTSNQPQHFGDGTRLSIL.

This clonotype was seen ten or more times. The CDR3 spells CAWSVPTYGGDQPQHF. The CDR3 nucleotides are TGTGCCTGGAGTGTACCCACCTATGGGGGCGATCAGCCCCAGCATTTT. This chain connects TRBV30 to TRBJ1-5; D may be TRBD1 (6 bases). CDR3 length equals 16 residues. Germline CDR1 and CDR2: GTSNPN and SVGIG (reference sequence). V was shortened by 0 bases and J by 5 bases, with 17 bases between the two germline ends.

V and J are TRBV10-2 and TRBJ1-5; unclear D gene. The germline gives CDR1 WSHSY, CDR2 SAAADI. The CDR3 extends over 13 amino acids. Trimming pared 3 bases from V and 6 bases from J, leaving 9 bases between. CDR3: CASSESYGQPQHF. The CDR3 coding sequence is TGCGCCAGCAGTGAAAGCTATGGTCAGCCCCAGCATTTT.

This clonotype was detected many times. The chain employs TRBV12-5 and TRBJ2-7; the D gene is possibly TRBD2 (6 bases). CDR3 length: 16 amino acids. Germline CDR1 LGHNT, CDR2 FRNRAP. Trimming cost V 2 bases and J 3 bases, with 17 bases left between them. CDR3 sequence (DNA): TGTGCTAGTGGTTTGACCCTCGGGGGAGTGAGCTACGAGCAGTACTTC. This encodes CASGLTLGGVSYEQYF.

This clonotype was observed many times. The chain couples TRBV12-3 or TRBV12-4 to TRBJ1-2; 9 bases are shared with TRBD1. J gave up 7 bases and V 3 bases, and 6 bases lay outside the gene matches. This CDR3 spans 14 amino acids. The CDR3 sequence: CASSLDRGLGGYTF. The CDR3 DNA sequence: TGTGCCAGCAGTTTGGACAGGGGCCTCGGTGGCTACACCTTC.

This clonotype was recorded many times. This chain connects TRBV6-2 or TRBV6-3 to TRBJ1-5; D unresolved. The germline gives CDR1 MNHEY, CDR2 SVGEGT. The germline V and J ends were trimmed by 5 bases and 7 bases, with 18 bases remaining between them. This CDR3 spans 15 amino acids. The CDR3: CASSGGIFLGQPQHF. CDR3 sequence (DNA): TGTGCCAGCAGTGGCGGGATTTTTCTTGGCCAGCCCCAGCATTTT.

The chain has TRBV15 and TRBJ2-7; the D is unclear. Trimming took off 0 bases at V and 6 bases at J, with 6 bases between the two ends. CDR3 length: 12 amino acids. Germline V gene data show CDR1 as LNHNV and CDR2 as YYDKDF (reference sequence). The CDR3 DNA reads as TGTGCCACCAGCAGAGATGTTGCCGAGCAGTACTTC. Translation gives CATSRDVAEQYF.

As to this clonotype: This could be a read error, since a much larger clone is one nucleotide away. The chain is built from TRBV7-3 and TRBJ1-1, with 8 bases aligning to TRBD1. The CDR3 runs 14 residues. CDR1 is SGHTA and CDR2 is FQGTGA in the germline V gene. The CDR3: CASSPGQGFTEACF. Here the CDR3 DNA reads TGTGCCAGCAGTCCAGGACAGGGTTTCACTGAAGCTTGCTTT.

This clonotype was detected many times. Written as DNA, the CDR3 is TGCAGTGCTAGGCGGCAGGGACTGCTGGAGCAGTACTTC. It translates to CSARRQGLLEQYF. The chain links TRBV20-1 to TRBJ2-7, with a possible D match to TRBD2 (6 bases). The CDR3 sequence is 13 residues long. The V end lost 3 bases, the J end lost 7 bases, and 16 bases lay between the germline ends. The germline CDR1 and CDR2 sequences are DFQATT and SNEGSKA (reference sequence).

This clonotype showed up just a few times. The chain is built from TRBV12-3 or TRBV12-4 and TRBJ1-6; D perhaps matches TRBD1 (6 bases). The CDR3 spans 15 residues. V was pared by 4 bases and J by 10 bases, with 17 bases between. The CDR3 DNA sequence: TGTGCCAGCAGTTCCACACCAGGGGCGCGATCACCCCTCCACTTT. Its protein product is CASSSTPGARSPLHF.

This clonotype was counted at least ten times. This sequence joins TRBV27 and TRBJ2-7; D remains ambiguous. Germline values: CDR1 MNHEY, CDR2 SMNVEV (reference sequence). The CDR3 contains 16 residues. Trimming removed 5 bases from V and 3 bases from J, with 20 bases in between. CDR3 amino acids: CASSPPMVGPSYEQYF. The CDR3 DNA follows: TGTGCCAGCAGTCCCCCGATGGTCGGCCCTAGCTACGAGCAGTACTTC.